These T cell receptor beta chains were read from a single sample in a study of regulatory T cells in long-lasting Graves disease. One entry per CDR3 protein, called by TCRdb with MiXCR from the multiplex PCR reads. The sample lists some 600,000 distinct CDR3 sequences, about 16% occurring once. The same data also contributed to another study, on T cells in Graves' hyperthyroidism and ophthalmopathy.

Sample: peripheral blood mononuclear cells (PBMCs), taken at new diagnosis, from a patient treated with antithyroid drugs. These receptors were collected from a young man with Graves disease. Both conserved end residues are part of each CDR3. Fields, in order: D gene, V gene, clone size, J gene, CDR3 DNA, CDR3 protein. A D gene is named only where the DNA matches it firmly. Expanded clones are given a class, and other clones once, few, many or no size at all.

D: .; V: TRBV30; size: many; J: TRBJ2-7; DNA: TGTGCCTGGAGTGTAAGGGCCTGGGGCAGGGCCTCCTACGAGCAGTACTTC; CDR3: CAWSVRAWGRASYEQYF
D: TRBD2; V: TRBV6-6; size: .; J: TRBJ2-2; DNA: TGTGCCAGCAGTTACTCGTGGACTAGAACCGGGGAGCTGTTTTTT; CDR3: CASSYSWTRTGELFF
D: .; V: TRBV3-1; size: many; J: TRBJ2-1; DNA: TGTGCCAGCAGCCAAGCGGCGAGCCTTGTTGAGCAGTTCTTC; CDR3: CASSQAASLVEQFF
D: TRBD2; V: TRBV12-3/TRBV12-4; size: many; J: TRBJ2-1; DNA: TGTGCCTTCCCCGGCGGGAGTCCCAATGAGCAGTTCTTC; CDR3: CAFPGGSPNEQFF
D: .; V: TRBV12-3/TRBV12-4; size: once; J: TRBJ1-5; DNA: TGTGCCAGCAGTCCCGGTGGGGACAATCAGCCCCAGCATTTT; CDR3: CASSPGGDNQPQHF
D: TRBD1; V: TRBV7-2; size: .; J: TRBJ1-2; DNA: TGTGCCAGCAGCACGCGGACAGGGCGAGGCTACACCTTC; CDR3: CASSTRTGRGYTF
D: TRBD1; V: TRBV29-1; size: many; J: TRBJ2-1; DNA: TGCAGCGTGGGGACAGGGTCACCTCTTGGGCAGTTCTTC; CDR3: CSVGTGSPLGQFF
D: TRBD2; V: TRBV18; size: many; J: TRBJ2-1; DNA: TGTGCCAGCTCACCCCTAGCGGGAGCGGTCGATGAGCAGTTCTTC; CDR3: CASSPLAGAVDEQFF
D: TRBD2; V: TRBV6-1; size: .; J: TRBJ2-7; DNA: TGTGCCAGCAGTGAAAACCTAGCGGGAGCCCACGAGCAGTACTTC; CDR3: CASSENLAGAHEQYF
D: .; V: TRBV19; size: many; J: TRBJ1-2; DNA: TGTGCCAGTAGCGAACCGGCCCGCTATGGCTACACCTTC; CDR3: CASSEPARYGYTF
D: .; V: TRBV27; size: .; J: TRBJ2-1; DNA: TGTGCCAGCAGTTTATTTTCGAGACAGGTATACAATGAGCAGTTCTTC; CDR3: CASSLFSRQVYNEQFF
D: TRBD1; V: TRBV20-1; size: .; J: TRBJ2-1; DNA: TGCAGTGCTACCTCCGGGACAGGAGTTTACAATGAGCAGTTCTTC; CDR3: CSATSGTGVYNEQFF
D: .; V: TRBV25-1; size: .; J: TRBJ1-2; DNA: TGTGCCAGCAGCGGGACCGTAGCTAACTATGGCTACACCTTC; CDR3: CASSGTVANYGYTF
D: TRBD1; V: TRBV24-1; size: .; J: TRBJ2-7; DNA: TGTGCCACCAGGATGGACAGGTTGCCCTACGAGCAGTACTTC; CDR3: CATRMDRLPYEQYF
D: .; V: TRBV5-1; size: .; J: TRBJ1-2; DNA: TGTGCCAGCAGCTTGGCTGGGGGAGGCAACTATGGCTACACCTTC; CDR3: CASSLAGGGNYGYTF
D: .; V: TRBV4-1; size: .; J: TRBJ2-1; DNA: TGCGCCAGCAGCCAAGAACAGCGGAAGTACAATGAGCAGTTCTTC; CDR3: CASSQEQRKYNEQFF
D: TRBD1; V: TRBV6-5; size: .; J: TRBJ1-5; DNA: TGTGCCAGCAGTTTCCTCGGGACAGGGTACAATCAGCCCCAGCATTTT; CDR3: CASSFLGTGYNQPQHF
D: .; V: TRBV19; size: .; J: TRBJ2-4; DNA: TGTGCCAGTAGTATGGGGGGCCAACGAGACATTCAGTACTTC; CDR3: CASSMGGQRDIQYF
D: TRBD2; V: TRBV28; size: many; J: TRBJ2-7; DNA: TGTGCCAGCAGTTTACCCCGACTAGCGGGCGTTGACTTC; CDR3: CASSLPRLAGVDF
D: .; V: TRBV5-6; size: many; J: TRBJ2-3; DNA: TGTGCCAGCAGCTCCGACAGGCGGGGAGGTTTGGGTTTT; CDR3: CASSSDRRGGLGF
D: TRBD1; V: TRBV11-2; size: .; J: TRBJ2-1; DNA: TGCGCCAGCAGCTGGGGACAGGGGAATGAGCAGTTCTTC; CDR3: CASSWGQGNEQFF
D: .; V: TRBV14; size: .; J: TRBJ1-6; DNA: TGTGCCAGCAGCCCCTGGGGGTCTAGCTCACCCCTCCACTTT; CDR3: CASSPWGSSSPLHF
D: .; V: TRBV30; size: .; J: TRBJ1-5; DNA: TGTGCCTGGAGTGTAACGGGAGCTCAGCCCCAGCATTTT; CDR3: CAWSVTGAQPQHF
D: .; V: TRBV12-3/TRBV12-4; size: many; J: TRBJ2-7; DNA: TGTGCCAGCAGTTTGGATTCGGGGGGGACAGACGAGCAGTACTTC; CDR3: CASSLDSGGTDEQYF
D: .; V: TRBV2; size: many; J: TRBJ2-3; DNA: TGTGCCAGCAGTGAAACCACTGCTAGCACAGATACGCAGTATTTT; CDR3: CASSETTASTDTQYF
D: .; V: TRBV19; size: .; J: TRBJ1-5; DNA: TGTGCCAGTAGTATGGGGGGGACTAATCAGCCCCAGCATTTT; CDR3: CASSMGGTNQPQHF
D: .; V: TRBV5-1; size: many; J: TRBJ2-1; DNA: TGCGCCAGCAGCTTAAATGGGGCAGGGAACTACAATGAGCAGTTCTTC; CDR3: CASSLNGAGNYNEQFF
D: .; V: TRBV7-9; size: many; J: TRBJ2-7; DNA: TGTGCCGGCACCGGTCCGGCTGCGCACGAGCAGTACTTC; CDR3: CAGTGPAAHEQYF
D: .; V: TRBV27; size: many; J: TRBJ2-7; DNA: TGTGCCAGCAGCAGTCCGCACGGGGGCTACGAGCAGTACTTC; CDR3: CASSSPHGGYEQYF
D: .; V: TRBV5-1; size: few; J: TRBJ2-1; DNA: TGCGCCAGCAGCTTGGCCCTCTCTAATAATGAGCAGTTCTTC; CDR3: CASSLALSNNEQFF
D: TRBD2; V: TRBV20-1; size: few; J: TRBJ2-1; DNA: TGCAGTGCTAGGCTTTGGCTAGCGGGAGACAATGAGCAGTTCTTC; CDR3: CSARLWLAGDNEQFF